This TCR beta chain was found in a study of OX40 agonist ivuxolimab in advanced cancers. About the research overall: Prior therapy, whether anti-PD-1, anti-PD-L1 or anti-CTLA-4, was allowed, and 40% had some.

This CDR3 spans 13 amino acids. Trimming left V 2 bases short and J 5 bases short, with 9 bases between. The V gene's germline CDR1 is SNHLY and CDR2 FYNNEI. Study observations and caveats: Low normalized T-cell clonal expansion was additionally recorded for some nonresponders.

Regarding this clone: Its antigen is currently unknown.

Assay used: immunoSEQ multiplex PCR; TCRdb lists only in-frame clones, some missing. The data show more than 60,000 clones, 80% to 90% seen once. The chain uses TRBV2 and TRBJ2-5; D may be TRBD1 or TRBD2 (5 bases each). The TCR sequence derives from an adult with an advanced solid tumor such as melanoma, head and neck, liver or kidney cancer. Source: CD4+ or CD8+ T cells sorted from blood, taken in a trial of the OX40 agonist ivuxolimab. The CDR3 loop reads CASSEWGYETQYF. CDR3 nucleotides: TGTGCCAGCAGTGAATGGGGGTATGAGACCCAGTACTTC.